The 10 T cell receptor beta chains in this list originate from one sample, sequenced in a study of beta chain features in type 1 diabetes. cDNA synthesis used the whole RNA isolate, giving expressed TCRB sequences. The table came from immunoSEQ multiplex PCR; TCRdb's copy has only in-frame clones and leaves some out. The sample records about 150,000 clones, around 8% being singletons. The sample consisted of central memory CD4+ T cells from blood. The receptor source for this set is a man between 18 and 35 years old in good health.

This clone was seen a handful of times. DNA of the CDR3: TGTGCCAGCTCACCAGGGCTAGCGGGGACCTACAATGAGCAGTTCTTC. This sequence encodes CASSPGLAGTYNEQFF. The chain is built from TRBV18 and TRBJ2-1; TRBD2 matches 9 bases. Germline V gene lookup returns CDR1 KGHSH and CDR2 LQKENI. This CDR3 has 16 amino acids. V dropped 2 bases and J dropped 2; count of bases not matched to a gene: 4.

The rearrangement joins TRBV4-2 to TRBJ2-6, with a weak D call TRBD1 (6 bases). V lost 4 bases, J lost 0 bases, and 19 bases lay in between. The CDR3 loop spans 19 amino acids. The germline V gene encodes CDR1 LGHNA and CDR2 YNFKEQ. CDR3: CASSRWIQGDFSGANVLTF. DNA of the CDR3: TGTGCCAGCAGCCGCTGGATACAGGGAGATTTCTCTGGGGCCAACGTCCTGACTTTC.

This chain connects TRBV2 to TRBJ1-2; D uncertain. Germline V gene sequence: CDR1 SNHLY, CDR2 FYNNEI. The V and J ends lost 7 bases and 6 bases respectively, with 12 bases between them. The CDR3 runs to 12 residues. As DNA, the CDR3 is TGTGCCAGCAAGTCTAGACTGGATGGCTACACCTTC. Translating it yields CASKSRLDGYTF.

This chain connects TRBV4-2 to TRBJ1-5; D remains unclear. The CDR3 extends over 17 amino acids. Trimming shortened V by 1 base and J by 3 bases, and 16 bases separated the two germline ends. Germline CDR1 LGHNA, CDR2 YNFKEQ. CDR3 nucleotide sequence: TGTGCCAGCAGCCAAGGGGTAAAGGGAGTTTCCAATCAGCCCCAGCATTTT. This sequence encodes CASSQGVKGVSNQPQHF.

This clone was seen more than once but under ten times. This chain links TRBV6-6 with TRBJ1-1, with D maybe TRBD1 (5 bases). V gave up 3 bases and J gave up 0 bases, with 11 bases separating them. CDR3 length: 15 residues. From germline, CDR1 is MNHNY and CDR2 SVGAGI (reference sequence). Here the CDR3 DNA reads TGTGCCAGCAGTTATGCTGCAGGGATGAACACTGAAGCTTTCTTT. Amino acid sequence: CASSYAAGMNTEAFF.

The chain uses TRBV19 and TRBJ1-2; 8 nucleotides align to TRBD1. The germline CDR1 and CDR2 sequences are LNHDA and SQIVND (reference sequence). The V and J ends lost 7 bases and 4 bases, in that order; junction bases with no gene match: 11. The CDR3 covers 15 residues. DNA for the CDR3: TGTGCCAGTATCCCCGAGTCAGGGGGCACCTATGGCTACACCTTC. Its protein is CASIPESGGTYGYTF.

The rearrangement links TRBV11-2 to TRBJ2-1; D possibly corresponds to TRBD2 (5 bases). Germline CDR1 is SGHAT and CDR2 is FQNNGV. CDR3 length: 14 residues. The ends were cut back, 1 base at V and 1 base at J, with 5 bases in the middle. The CDR3 DNA reads as TGTGCCAGCAGCTTAGGAGGGTCCTACAATGAGCAGTTCTTC. This translates into CASSLGGSYNEQFF.

This clone has at least ten counts. V gene TRBV5-1 combines with J gene TRBJ2-1, with D hard to call. Trimming cost V 0 bases and J 4 bases, with 17 bases left between them. The germline V gene has CDR1 SGHRS and CDR2 YFSETQ. CDR3 length equals 17 residues. The CDR3 protein is CASSLGQVSSSYNEQFF. CDR3 nucleotides: TGCGCCAGCAGCTTGGGTCAGGTGTCTTCCTCTTACAATGAGCAGTTCTTC.

The V gene is TRBV11-3, the J gene TRBJ2-1; 8 bases align to TRBD2. Germline assignment: CDR1 SGHNT and CDR2 YENEEA. This CDR3 contains 16 residues. With V trimmed by 1 base and J by 0 bases, 2 bases remained unmatched. For the CDR3, the DNA is TGTGCCAGCAGCTTAGGCGGGGGGAGCTCCTACAATGAGCAGTTCTTC. Translated, it gives CASSLGGGSSYNEQFF.

This rearrangement joins TRBV19 to TRBJ2-7, with D perhaps matching TRBD1 (6 bases). The germline CDR1 and CDR2 sequences are LNHDA and SQIVND (reference sequence). V was trimmed by 8 bases and J by 6 bases, leaving 17 bases between them. This CDR3 has 13 residues. CDR3 in amino acids: CASSERTALEQYF. The CDR3 nucleotides are TGTGCCAGTTCCGAGCGGACAGCTCTCGAGCAGTACTTC.